The text below deals with one T cell receptor beta chain. The antigen it binds to is not known. Base qualities are not recorded, but no much larger clone differs from it by a single base. The sample comes from a study of early stage breast cancer tumors listed by TCRdb under 2017. Background for the entire study: Of the roughly 15 invasive breast tumors, around twelve were found to be estrogen receptor-positive, progesterone receptor-positive and HER2-negative. Of the roughly twelve ER+/PR+/HER2- tumors, eight were classified as invasive ductal carcinomas and four as invasive lobular carcinomas. The average read coverage per sample was roughly 9.5-fold. Across all samples, about 2.9 million templates representing roughly 1 million unique clonotypes were detected. The investigation overall reported the following: Repertoires from blood and normal breast were more alike than repertoires from blood and tumor, and in 14 of 16 patients, comparing each tissue with blood separated tumor from normal. Because the cohort was small, a breakdown by tumor subtype could not be done. Enriched TCRB sequences shared across patients were mostly commonly generated sequences, unlikely to play an important role in the tumor microenvironment. Tumors showed around 2.5-fold higher T cell density and higher clonality than adjacent normal breast tissue. Chain pairing and functional markers such as CD4, CD8 and FOXP3 were not captured by bulk genomic DNA sequencing of unsorted cells.

Two independent genomic DNA replicates were amplified for each sample, with approximately 0.5 ug used for blood and around 1.5 ug for tumor or normal breast. TCRB sequencing of genomic DNA was carried out with the ImmunoSeq Intro kit according to the manufacturer's instructions. For absolute quantification, the roughly 33-cycle multiplex PCR included proprietary primers along with spike-in control sequences. Single-end 150-bp reads were used to sequence an 87-bp fragment spanning the CDR3 plus the flanking V and J genes. Each lane of an Illumina MiSeq running version 3.0 chemistry carried seven multiplexed samples, with two replicates apiece. In the authors' own workflow: The vendor's proprietary pipeline handled the raw data processing, merging both replicates into a single result for each sample. To define clonotypes, the study grouped productive rearrangements that shared the V-gene family, CDR3 amino acid sequence and J-gene segment. To compute clonality, the normalized Shannon entropy (Pielou evenness) of TCRB abundances was subtracted from 1. T cell density was estimated by dividing total templates by the number of input cells inferred from the DNA input amount. Total repertoire diversity and clonality were estimated with Recon using default parameters. Clonotypes with over 0.1% abundance in tumor and at least 32-fold higher abundance in tumor than in normal breast were defined as tumor-enriched. Drawn from immuneACCESS, this table holds only the in-frame rearrangements with V and J called that TCRdb kept. Clones are partly lost; checked studies trace under half to an unresolved V gene and leave the rest unexplained. V, J and clone size derive from that table, while D and trimming were established from the DNA sequence. The sample table holds about 70,000 clones, of which more than 70% were seen once. About 4.4% of the sample goes to the ten largest clones.

The study profiled bulk TCR beta-chain repertoires in matched peripheral blood, tumor and adjacent normal breast tissue taken from over 15 patients with early-stage breast cancer. Before surgery, about 4.5-10 mL of whole blood was collected into EDTA tubes and then processed within 2 hours. Ficoll-Paque centrifugation in SepMate-50 tubes was used to isolate peripheral blood mononuclear cells. PBMCs were cryopreserved in roughly 90% FBS with roughly 10% DMSO in aliquots of about 1.7 to 4.5 million cells and stored in liquid nitrogen. Genomic DNA was extracted with the Qiagen AllPrep DNA/RNA Mini kit. Sequencing was carried out using blood. The sequence was obtained from a person between 35 and 49 years old with breast cancer.

The CDR3 loop reads CAWSRLSISSGNTIYF. The sequenced DNA is TGTGCCTGGAGTAGACTTTCCATATCCTCTGGAAACACCATATATTTT. Recombination joined TRBV30 with TRBJ1-3; a confident D gene designation cannot be given. The germline V gene (reference sequence) yields GTSNPN for CDR1 and SVGIG for CDR2. The CDR3 measures 16 amino acids from cysteine to phenylalanine. Only the CDR3 region is kept as DNA, spanning 48 bases read in frame from base 1. At the junction V is shortened by 2 bases and J by 0 bases, with 14 bases in between.